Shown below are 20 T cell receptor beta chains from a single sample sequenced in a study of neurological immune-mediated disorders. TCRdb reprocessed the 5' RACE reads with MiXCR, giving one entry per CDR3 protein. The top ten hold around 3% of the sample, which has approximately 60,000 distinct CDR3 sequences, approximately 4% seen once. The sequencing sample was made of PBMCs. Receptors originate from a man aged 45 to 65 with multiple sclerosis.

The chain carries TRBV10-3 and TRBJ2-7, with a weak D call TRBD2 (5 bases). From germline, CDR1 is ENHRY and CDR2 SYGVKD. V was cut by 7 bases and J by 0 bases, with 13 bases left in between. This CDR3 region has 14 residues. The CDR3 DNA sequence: TGTGCCATCACAAGCGGCGGTGCCTCCTACGAGCAGTACTTC. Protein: CAITSGGASYEQYF.

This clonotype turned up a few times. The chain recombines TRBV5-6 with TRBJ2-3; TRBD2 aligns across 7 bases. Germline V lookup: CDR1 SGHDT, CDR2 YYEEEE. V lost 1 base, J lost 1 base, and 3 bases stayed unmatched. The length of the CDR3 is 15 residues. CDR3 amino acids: CASSLRSGGTDTQYF. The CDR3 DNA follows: TGTGCCAGCAGCTTGAGGAGCGGGGGCACAGATACGCAGTATTTT.

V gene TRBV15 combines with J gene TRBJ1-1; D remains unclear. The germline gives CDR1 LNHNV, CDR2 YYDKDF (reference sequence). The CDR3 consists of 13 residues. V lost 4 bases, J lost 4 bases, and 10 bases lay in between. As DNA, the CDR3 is TGTGCCACCAGCACGCCCTGGGGCACTGAAGCTTTCTTT. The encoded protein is CATSTPWGTEAFF.

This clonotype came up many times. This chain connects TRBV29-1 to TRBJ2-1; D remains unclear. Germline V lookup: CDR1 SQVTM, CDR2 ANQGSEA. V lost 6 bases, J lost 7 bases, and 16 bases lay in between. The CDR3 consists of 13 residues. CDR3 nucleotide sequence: TGCAGCGTCACAATCCTCCCGGAAAATGAGCAGTTCTTC. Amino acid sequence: CSVTILPENEQFF.

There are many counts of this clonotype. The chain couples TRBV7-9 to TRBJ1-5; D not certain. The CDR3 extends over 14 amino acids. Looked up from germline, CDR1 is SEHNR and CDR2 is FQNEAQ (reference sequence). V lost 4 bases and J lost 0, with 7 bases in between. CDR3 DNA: TGTGCCAGCAGCTCGAAGGGTAGCAATCAGCCCCAGCATTTT. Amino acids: CASSSKGSNQPQHF.

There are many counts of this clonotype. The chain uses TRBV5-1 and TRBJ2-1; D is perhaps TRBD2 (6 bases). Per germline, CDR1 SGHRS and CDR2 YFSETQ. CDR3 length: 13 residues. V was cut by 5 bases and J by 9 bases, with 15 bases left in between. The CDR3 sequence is CASRLEIGGEQFF. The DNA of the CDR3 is TGCGCCAGCAGACTGGAGATCGGGGGTGAGCAGTTCTTC.

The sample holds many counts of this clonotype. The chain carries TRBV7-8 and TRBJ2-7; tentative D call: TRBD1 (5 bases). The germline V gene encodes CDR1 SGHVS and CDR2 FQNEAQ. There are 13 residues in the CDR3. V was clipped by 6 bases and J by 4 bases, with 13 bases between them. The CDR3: CASSSDSPYEQYF. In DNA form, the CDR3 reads TGTGCCAGCAGTTCCGACAGCCCTTACGAGCAGTACTTC.

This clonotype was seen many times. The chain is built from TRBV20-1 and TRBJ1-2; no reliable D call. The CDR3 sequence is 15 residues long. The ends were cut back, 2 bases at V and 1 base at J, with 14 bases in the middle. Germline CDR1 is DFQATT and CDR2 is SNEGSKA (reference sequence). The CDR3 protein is CSARPDLDGNYGYTF. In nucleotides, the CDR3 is TGCAGTGCTAGACCAGACCTGGATGGTAACTATGGCTACACCTTC.

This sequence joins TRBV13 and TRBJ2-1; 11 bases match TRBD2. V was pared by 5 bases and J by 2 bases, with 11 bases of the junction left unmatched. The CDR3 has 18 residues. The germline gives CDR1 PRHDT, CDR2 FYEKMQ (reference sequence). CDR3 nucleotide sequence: TGTGCCAGCAGCCGAGAGGGACTAGCGGAAAAGGCCTACAATGAGCAGTTCTTC. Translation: CASSREGLAEKAYNEQFF. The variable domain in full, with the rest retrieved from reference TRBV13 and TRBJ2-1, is AAGVIQSPRHLIKEKRETATLKCYPIPRHDTVYWYQQGPGQDPQFLISFYEKMQSDKGSIPDRFSAQQFSDYHSELNMSSLELGDSALYFCASSREGLAEKAYNEQFFGPGTRLTVL.

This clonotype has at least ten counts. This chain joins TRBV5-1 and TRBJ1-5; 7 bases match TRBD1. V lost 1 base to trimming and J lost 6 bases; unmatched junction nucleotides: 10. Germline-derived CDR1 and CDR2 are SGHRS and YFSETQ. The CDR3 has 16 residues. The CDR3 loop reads CASSLNGQATGQPQHF. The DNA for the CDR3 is TGCGCCAGCAGCTTGAATGGACAGGCCACAGGTCAGCCCCAGCATTTT.

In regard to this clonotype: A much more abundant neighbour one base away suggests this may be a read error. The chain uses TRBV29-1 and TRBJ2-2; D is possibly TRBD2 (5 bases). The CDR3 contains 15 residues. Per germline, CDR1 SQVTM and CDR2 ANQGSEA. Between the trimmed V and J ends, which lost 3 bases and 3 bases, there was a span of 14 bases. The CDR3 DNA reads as TGCAGCGTTGATATGGGAGTCGTCGACACCGGGGAGCTGTTTTTT. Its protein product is CSVDMGVVDTGELFF.

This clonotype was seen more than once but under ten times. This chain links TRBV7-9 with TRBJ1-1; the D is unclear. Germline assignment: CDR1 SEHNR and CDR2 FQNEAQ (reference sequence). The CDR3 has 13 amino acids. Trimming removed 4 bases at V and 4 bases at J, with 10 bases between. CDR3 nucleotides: TGTGCCAGCAGCTCCGGGAACCCCACTGAAGCTTTCTTT. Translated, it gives CASSSGNPTEAFF.

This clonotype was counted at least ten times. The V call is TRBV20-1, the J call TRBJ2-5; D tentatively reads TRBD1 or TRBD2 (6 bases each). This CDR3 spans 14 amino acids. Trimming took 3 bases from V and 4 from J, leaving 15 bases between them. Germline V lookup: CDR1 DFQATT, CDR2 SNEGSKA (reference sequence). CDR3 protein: CSASTGAKRETQYF. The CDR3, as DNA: TGCAGTGCTAGTACGGGGGCCAAGCGAGAGACCCAGTACTTC.

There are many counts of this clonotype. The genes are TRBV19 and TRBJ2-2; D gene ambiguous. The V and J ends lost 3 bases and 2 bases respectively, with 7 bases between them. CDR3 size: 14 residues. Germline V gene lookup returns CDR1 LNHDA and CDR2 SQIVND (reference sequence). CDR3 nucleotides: TGTGCCAGTAGTATCAGCCGAAACACCGGGGAGCTGTTTTTT. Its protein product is CASSISRNTGELFF.

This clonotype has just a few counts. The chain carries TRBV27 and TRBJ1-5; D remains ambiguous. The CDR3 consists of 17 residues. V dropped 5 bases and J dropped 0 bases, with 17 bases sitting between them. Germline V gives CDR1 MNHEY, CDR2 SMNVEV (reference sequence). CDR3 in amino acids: CASSPVEPGDSNQPQHF. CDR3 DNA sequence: TGTGCCAGCAGTCCCGTCGAACCAGGCGATAGCAATCAGCCCCAGCATTTT.

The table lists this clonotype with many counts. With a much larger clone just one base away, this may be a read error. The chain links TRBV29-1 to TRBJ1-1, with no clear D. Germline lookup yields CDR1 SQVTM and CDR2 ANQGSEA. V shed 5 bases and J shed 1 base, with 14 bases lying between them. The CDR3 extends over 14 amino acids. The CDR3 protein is CSVSSGSQNTEAFF. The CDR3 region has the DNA TGCAGCGTTTCTTCCGGAAGCCAGAACACTGAAGCTTTCTTT.

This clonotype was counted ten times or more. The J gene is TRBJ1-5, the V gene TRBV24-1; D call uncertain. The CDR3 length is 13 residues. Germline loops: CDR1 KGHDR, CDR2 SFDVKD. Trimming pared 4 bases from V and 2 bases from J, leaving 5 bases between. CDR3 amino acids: CATSDWRNQPQHF. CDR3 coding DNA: TGTGCCACCAGTGACTGGCGCAATCAGCCCCAGCATTTT.

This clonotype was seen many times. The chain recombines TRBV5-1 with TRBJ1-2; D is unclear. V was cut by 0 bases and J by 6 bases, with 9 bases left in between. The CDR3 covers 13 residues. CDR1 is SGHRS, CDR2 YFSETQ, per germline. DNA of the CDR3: TGCGCCAGCAGCTTGGACCCTGAAAATGGCTACACCTTC. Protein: CASSLDPENGYTF.

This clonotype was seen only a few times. In DNA form, the CDR3 reads TGCGCCAGCAGCTTGACAGCGCTGAACACTGAAGCTTTCTTT. Protein: CASSLTALNTEAFF. The chain combines TRBV5-1 with TRBJ1-1; no firm D call. The CDR3 spans 14 residues. The V end lost 1 base, the J end lost 0 bases, and 7 bases lay between the germline ends. The germline V gene has CDR1 SGHRS and CDR2 YFSETQ. Based on the CDR3 plus reference TRBV5-1 and TRBJ1-1, the full variable domain is KAGVTQTPRYLIKTRGQQVTLSCSPISGHRSVSWYQQTPGQGLQFLFEYFSETQRNKGNFPGRFSGRQFSNSRSEMNVSTLELGDSALYLCASSLTALNTEAFFGQGTRLTVV.

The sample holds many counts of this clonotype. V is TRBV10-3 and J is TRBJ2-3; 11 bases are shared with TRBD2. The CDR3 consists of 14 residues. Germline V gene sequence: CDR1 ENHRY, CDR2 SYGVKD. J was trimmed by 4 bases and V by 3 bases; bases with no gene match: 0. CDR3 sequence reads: CAISDSGGADTQYF. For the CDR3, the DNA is TGTGCCATCAGTGATAGCGGGGGGGCAGATACGCAGTATTTT.